This TCR beta chain originates from a study of T-cell memory formation after mild COVID-19. Study at large: The two donors had largely donor-specific TCR clusters.

Deletions cut 6 bases from V and 0 bases from J, with 23 bases between. In germline, CDR1 is MNHEY, CDR2 SVGEGT. The CDR3 spans 19 residues. Each CDR3 protein is one row after TCRdb ran MiXCR on the 5' RACE reads. The sample has fewer than 450,000 distinct CDR3 sequences, 20% to 30% seen once. The genes are TRBV6-2 or TRBV6-3 and TRBJ2-2, with D tentatively TRBD1 (6 bases). The sequencing sample was made of PBMCs or a T cell subset sorted from them (not recorded which). This TCR was recovered from an adult woman who had mild COVID-19 (a few samples of this study predate the infection). Cell type and time point are not known. CDR3 protein: CASRTLRWIQGPNTGELFF. As DNA, the CDR3 is TGTGCCAGCAGAACTCTCCGTTGGATCCAGGGGCCGAACACCGGGGAGCTGTTTTTT.